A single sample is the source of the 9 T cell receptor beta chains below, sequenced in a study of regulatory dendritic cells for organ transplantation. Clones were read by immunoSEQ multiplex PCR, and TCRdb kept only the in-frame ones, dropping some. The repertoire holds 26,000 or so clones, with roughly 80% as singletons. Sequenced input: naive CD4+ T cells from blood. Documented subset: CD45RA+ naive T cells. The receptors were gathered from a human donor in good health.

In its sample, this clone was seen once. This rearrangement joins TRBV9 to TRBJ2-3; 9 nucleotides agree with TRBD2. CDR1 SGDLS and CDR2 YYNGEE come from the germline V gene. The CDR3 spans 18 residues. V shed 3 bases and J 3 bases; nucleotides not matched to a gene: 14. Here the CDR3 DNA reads TGTGCCAGCAGCGGGGGACTAGCAGAAGATTTGGAAACAGATACGCAGTATTTT. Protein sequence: CASSGGLAEDLETDTQYF. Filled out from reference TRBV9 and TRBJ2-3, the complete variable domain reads DSGVTQTPKHLITATGQRVTLRCSPRSGDLSVYWYQQSLDQGLQFLIQYYNGEERAKGNILERFSAQQFPDLHSELNLSSLELGDSALYFCASSGGLAEDLETDTQYFGPGTRLTVL.

The CDR3 DNA sequence: TGCGCCAGCAGCTTGCGTGGACAGGGAAGGCCCTACGAGCAGTACTTC. It codes for CASSLRGQGRPYEQYF. The chain links TRBV5-1 to TRBJ2-7, with 8 bases matching TRBD1. V lost 1 base and J lost 2; bases outside the gene matches: 8. The CDR3 runs 16 residues. Looked up from germline, CDR1 is SGHRS and CDR2 is YFSETQ.

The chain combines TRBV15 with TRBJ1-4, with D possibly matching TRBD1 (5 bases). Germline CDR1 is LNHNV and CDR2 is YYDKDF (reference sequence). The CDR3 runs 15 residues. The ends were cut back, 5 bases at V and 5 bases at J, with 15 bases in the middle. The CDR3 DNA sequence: TGTGCCACCAGCCCCCCAGACAGCACAAATGAAAAACTGTTTTTT. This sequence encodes CATSPPDSTNEKLFF.

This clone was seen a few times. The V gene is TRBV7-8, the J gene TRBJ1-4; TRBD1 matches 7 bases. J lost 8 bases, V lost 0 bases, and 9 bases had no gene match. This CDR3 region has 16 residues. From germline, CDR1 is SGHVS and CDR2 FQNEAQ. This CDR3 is CASSLAQGVPREKLFF. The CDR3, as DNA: TGTGCCAGCAGCTTAGCTCAGGGGGTTCCGAGAGAAAAACTGTTTTTT.

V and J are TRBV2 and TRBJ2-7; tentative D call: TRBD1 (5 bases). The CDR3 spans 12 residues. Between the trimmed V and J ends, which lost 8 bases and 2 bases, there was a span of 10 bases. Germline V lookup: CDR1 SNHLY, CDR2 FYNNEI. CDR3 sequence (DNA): TGTGCCAGCTCGTCAGGGACCTACGAGCAGTACTTC. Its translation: CASSSGTYEQYF.

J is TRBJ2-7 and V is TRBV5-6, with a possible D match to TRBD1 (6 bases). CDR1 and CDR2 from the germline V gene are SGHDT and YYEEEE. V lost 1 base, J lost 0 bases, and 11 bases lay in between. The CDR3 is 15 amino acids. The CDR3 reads CASSLTGTSSYEQYF. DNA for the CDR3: TGTGCCAGCAGCTTGACAGGGACCAGCTCCTACGAGCAGTACTTC.

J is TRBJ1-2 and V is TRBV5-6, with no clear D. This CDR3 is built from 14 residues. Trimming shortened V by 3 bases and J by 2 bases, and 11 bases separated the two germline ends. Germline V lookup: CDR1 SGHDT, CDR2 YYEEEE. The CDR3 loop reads CASSSAGLNYGYTF. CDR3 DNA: TGTGCCAGCAGCTCCGCAGGACTCAACTATGGCTACACCTTC.

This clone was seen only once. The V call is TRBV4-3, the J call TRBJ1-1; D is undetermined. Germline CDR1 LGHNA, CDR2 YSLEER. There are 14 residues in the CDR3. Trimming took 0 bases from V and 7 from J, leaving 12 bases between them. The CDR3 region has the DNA TGCGCCAGCAGCCAAGATCACGCCTCGGGTGAAGCTTTCTTT. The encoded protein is CASSQDHASGEAFF.

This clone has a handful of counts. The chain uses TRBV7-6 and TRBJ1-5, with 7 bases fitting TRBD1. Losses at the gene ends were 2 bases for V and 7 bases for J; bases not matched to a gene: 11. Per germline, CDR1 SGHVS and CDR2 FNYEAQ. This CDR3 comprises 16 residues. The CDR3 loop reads CASSLLPWDSNQPQHF. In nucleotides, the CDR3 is TGTGCCAGCAGCTTATTGCCATGGGACAGTAACCAGCCCCAGCATTTT.